This T cell receptor (beta chain) emerged from a study of T cells after yellow fever vaccination. This clonotype came up many times. Its target is unknown. Findings of the study overall: Re-detected after boosting: most primary clones, about 96% of CD4 and about 85% of CD8. Shared CD4/CD8 clonotypes were a small share, likely from convergent recombination.

Generation of TCR cDNA used 5'RACE template switching (which added a universal primer site and UMIs). TCRdb re-analysed the 5' RACE reads in MiXCR, keeping a single row per CDR3 protein. The sample records some 250,000 distinct CDR3 sequences, approximately 3.8% being singletons. This TCR came from a man aged 18 to 30 who received the YFV17D yellow fever vaccine. Sequenced here: PBMCs, sampled 15 days after the yellow fever booster vaccination.

CDR3 bases: TGTGCCAGCAGCCAAATTGGACGCTCTAATTCACCCCTCCACTTT. Amino acid sequence: CASSQIGRSNSPLHF. The chain carries TRBV11-1 and TRBJ1-6, with D hard to call. Germline V gene lookup returns CDR1 SGHAT and CDR2 FQDESV (reference sequence). V was trimmed by 5 bases and J by 6 bases, leaving 14 bases between them. The length of the CDR3 is 15 residues.